The present T cell receptor (beta chain) was sequenced within a study of persistence of HIV-infected CD4 T cells. Study details: Donors had been on suppressive ART for a median of roughly eight years.

For this clone: Its target is unknown.

This was the immunoSEQ version 4 assay in survey mode. This table comes from immunoSEQ multiplex PCR, and its TCRdb copy is limited to in-frame clones, with some not included. The sample has more than 35,000 clones, approximately 93% seen once; the top ten hold approximately 1.8%. Study-wide results and caveats: Rare CMV-responding cells carrying HIV-1 proviruses were not analyzed separately for TCR.

This nonspecific control used anti-CD3/anti-CD28 bead stimulation of CD4+ T cells. Sorting of responding CD4+ T cells relied on upregulated CD40 ligand together with CD69. Donors had undetectable plasma HIV-1 RNA, under 50 copies/mL, for 4+ years. V shed 6 bases and J shed 1 base, with 9 bases lying between them. Looked up from germline, CDR1 is SNHLY and CDR2 is FYNNEI. The CDR3 loop spans 14 amino acids. The input for sequencing was CD4+ T cells sorted from PBMCs after roughly 18-hour stimulation, taken from a patient who received antiretroviral therapy. The sequence was collected from an adult man with HIV who was CMV-seropositive. The chain joins TRBV2 to TRBJ2-2; maybe TRBD1 (6 bases). CDR3 sequence reads: CASRTGQNTGELFF. CDR3 nucleotide sequence: TGTGCCAGCAGGACGGGACAGAACACCGGGGAGCTGTTTTTT. Looking up the rest from reference TRBV2 and TRBJ2-2 gives the full variable domain: EPEVTQTPSHQVTQMGQEVILRCVPISNHLYFYWYRQILGQKVEFLVSFYNNEISEKSEIFDDQFSVERPDGSNFTLKIRSTKLEDSAMYFCASRTGQNTGELFFGEGSRLTVL.